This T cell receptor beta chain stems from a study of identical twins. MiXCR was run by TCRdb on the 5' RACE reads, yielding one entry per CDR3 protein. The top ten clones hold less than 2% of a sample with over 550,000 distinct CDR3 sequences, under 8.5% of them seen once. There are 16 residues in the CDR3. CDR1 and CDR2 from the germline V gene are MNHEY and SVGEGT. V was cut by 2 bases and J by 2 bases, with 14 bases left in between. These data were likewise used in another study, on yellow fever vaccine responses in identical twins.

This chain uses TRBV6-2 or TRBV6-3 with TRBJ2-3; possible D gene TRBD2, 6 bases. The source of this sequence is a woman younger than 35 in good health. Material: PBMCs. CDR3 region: CASSYAIADLTDTQYF. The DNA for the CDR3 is TGTGCCAGCAGTTACGCGATAGCGGACCTCACAGATACGCAGTATTTT.